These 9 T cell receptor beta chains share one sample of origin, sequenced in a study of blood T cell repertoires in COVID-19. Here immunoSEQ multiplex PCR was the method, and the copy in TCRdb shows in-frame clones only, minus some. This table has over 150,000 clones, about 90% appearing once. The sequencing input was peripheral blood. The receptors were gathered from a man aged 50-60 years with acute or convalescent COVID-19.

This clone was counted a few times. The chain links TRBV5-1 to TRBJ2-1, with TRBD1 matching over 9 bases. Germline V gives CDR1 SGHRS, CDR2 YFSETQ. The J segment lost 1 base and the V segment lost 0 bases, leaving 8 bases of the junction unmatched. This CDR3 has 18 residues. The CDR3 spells CASSLAWGTGTSYNEQFF. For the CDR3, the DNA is TGCGCCAGCAGCTTGGCCTGGGGGACAGGGACGTCCTACAATGAGCAGTTCTTC.

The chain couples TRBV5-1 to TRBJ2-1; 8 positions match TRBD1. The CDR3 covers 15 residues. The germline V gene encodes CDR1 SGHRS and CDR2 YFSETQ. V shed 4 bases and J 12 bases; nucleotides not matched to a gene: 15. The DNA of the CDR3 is TGCGCCAGCAGCCTGGGACAGGTCCGAGTATTGGGGCAGTTCTTC. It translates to CASSLGQVRVLGQFF.

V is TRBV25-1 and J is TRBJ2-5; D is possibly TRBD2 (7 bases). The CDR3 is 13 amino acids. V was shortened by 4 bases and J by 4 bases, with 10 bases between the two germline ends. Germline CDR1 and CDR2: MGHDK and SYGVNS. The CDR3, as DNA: TGTGCCAGCAGTGGGGGGGGCGCAGAGACCCAGTACTTC. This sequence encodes CASSGGGAETQYF.

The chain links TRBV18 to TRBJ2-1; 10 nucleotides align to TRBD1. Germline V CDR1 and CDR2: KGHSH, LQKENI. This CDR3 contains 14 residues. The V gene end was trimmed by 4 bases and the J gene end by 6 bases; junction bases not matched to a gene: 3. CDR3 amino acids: CASSLGTGANEQFF. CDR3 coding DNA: TGTGCCAGCTCACTCGGGACAGGGGCCAATGAGCAGTTCTTC.

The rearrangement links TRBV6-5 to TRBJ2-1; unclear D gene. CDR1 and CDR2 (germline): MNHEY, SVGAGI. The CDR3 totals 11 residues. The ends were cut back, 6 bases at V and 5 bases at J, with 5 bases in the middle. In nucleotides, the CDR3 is TGTGCCAGCAGGTCCAACAATGAGCAGTTCTTC. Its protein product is CASRSNNEQFF.

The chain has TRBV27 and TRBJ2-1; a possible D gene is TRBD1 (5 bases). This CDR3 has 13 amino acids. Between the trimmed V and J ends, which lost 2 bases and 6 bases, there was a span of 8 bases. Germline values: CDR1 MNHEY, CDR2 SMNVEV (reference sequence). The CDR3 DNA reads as TGTGCCAGCAGTTTAGGGGCCGTCAATGAGCAGTTCTTC. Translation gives CASSLGAVNEQFF.

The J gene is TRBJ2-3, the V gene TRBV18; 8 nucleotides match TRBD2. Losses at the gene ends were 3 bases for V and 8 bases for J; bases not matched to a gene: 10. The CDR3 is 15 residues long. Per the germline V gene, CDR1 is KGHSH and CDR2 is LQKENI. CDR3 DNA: TGTGCCAGCTCACCGGGGATTAGCGGGGTCGGTACGCAGTATTTT. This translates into CASSPGISGVGTQYF.

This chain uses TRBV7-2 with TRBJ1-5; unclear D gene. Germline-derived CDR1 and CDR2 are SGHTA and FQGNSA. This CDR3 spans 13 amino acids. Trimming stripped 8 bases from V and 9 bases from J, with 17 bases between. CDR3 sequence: CASARAGSGPQHF. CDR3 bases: TGTGCCAGCGCAAGGGCCGGTAGCGGGCCCCAGCATTTT.

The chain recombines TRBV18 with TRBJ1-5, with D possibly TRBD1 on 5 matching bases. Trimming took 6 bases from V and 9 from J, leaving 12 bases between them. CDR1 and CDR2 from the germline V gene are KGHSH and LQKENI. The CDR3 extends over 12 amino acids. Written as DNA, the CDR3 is TGTGCCAGCTCCTCGGACGGGGGGCCCCAGCATTTT. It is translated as CASSSDGGPQHF.